What follows is one T cell receptor (beta chain) and its context. The antigen is not known. PCR amplification relied on 60 Vbeta primers (plus 13 Jbeta primers). Libraries were prepared by immunoSEQ multiplex PCR; TCRdb keeps only in-frame clonotypes and omits some of them. The table lists under 150,000 clones, approximately 80% of them singletons. The germline V gene encodes CDR1 MDHEN and CDR2 SYDVKM. There are 12 residues in the CDR3. The germline V and J ends were trimmed by 4 bases and 3 bases, with 7 bases remaining between them. This record belongs to a study of cytomegalovirus exposure and HLA in healthy donors. Study-wide background: Within the Caucasian-associated ancestry cluster were roughly 81% of the 398 genotyped donors. The study, taken as a whole, reports: A later analysis linked more than 15,000 TCR beta sequences to HLA alleles at 0.05 false discovery rate.

This chain links TRBV28 with TRBJ2-7; D gene uncertain. The sequence derives from a woman aged 55-69 years in good health and CMV-seronegative. The sequenced sample was PBMCs. The CDR3 nucleotides read TGTGCCAGCAGTTCGCCCGGCTACGAGCAGTACTTC. Amino acids: CASSSPGYEQYF.